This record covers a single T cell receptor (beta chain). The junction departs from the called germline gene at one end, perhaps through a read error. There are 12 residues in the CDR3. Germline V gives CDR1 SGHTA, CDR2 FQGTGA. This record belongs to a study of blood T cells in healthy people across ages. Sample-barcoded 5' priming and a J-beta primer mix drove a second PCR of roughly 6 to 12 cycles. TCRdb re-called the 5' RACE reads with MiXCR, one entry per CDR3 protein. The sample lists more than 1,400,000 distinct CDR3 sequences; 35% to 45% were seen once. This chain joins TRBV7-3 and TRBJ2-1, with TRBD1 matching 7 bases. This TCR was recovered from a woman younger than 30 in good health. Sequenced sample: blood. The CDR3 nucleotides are TGTGCCAGCATCTTATCAGGGGGTGAGCAGTTCTTC. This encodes CASILSGGEQFF. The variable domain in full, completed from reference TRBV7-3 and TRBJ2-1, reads GAGVSQTPSNKVTEKGKYVELRCDPISGHTALYWYRQSLGQGPEFLIYFQGTGAADDSGLPNDRFFAVRPEGSVSTLKIQRTERGDSAVYLCASILSGGEQFFGPGTRLTVL.